The entry below describes one TCR beta chain. This entry belongs to a study of blood T cell repertoires in COVID-19. As for the study in general: Material from acute and convalescent COVID-19 was sourced from the United States, Italy and Spain. T cells, B-cell-depleted T cells, or PBMCs provided the cDNA or gDNA that served as material.

The germline gives CDR1 LNHDA, CDR2 SQIVND (reference sequence). Trimming took 6 bases from V and 7 from J; bases not matched to a gene: 9. This CDR3 has 15 amino acids. In the study's own analysis: Counts of nucleated cells, estimated from reference gene primer amplification, were obtained. Repertoires were generated with immunoSEQ multiplex PCR, while TCRdb's copy carries only in-frame clones and drops some. That table gives V, J and clone size, and the DNA gave D and trimming. The table records around 270,000 clones, approximately 90% of them present only once. The sequenced sample was peripheral blood. The V call is TRBV19, the J call TRBJ1-6; 7 bases fit TRBD1. The origin of this receptor is a man between 35 and 55 years old with acute or convalescent COVID-19. The CDR3 region is CASSPTGNVNSPLHF. CDR3 DNA: TGTGCCAGTAGCCCGACAGGGAATGTGAATTCACCCCTCCACTTT.